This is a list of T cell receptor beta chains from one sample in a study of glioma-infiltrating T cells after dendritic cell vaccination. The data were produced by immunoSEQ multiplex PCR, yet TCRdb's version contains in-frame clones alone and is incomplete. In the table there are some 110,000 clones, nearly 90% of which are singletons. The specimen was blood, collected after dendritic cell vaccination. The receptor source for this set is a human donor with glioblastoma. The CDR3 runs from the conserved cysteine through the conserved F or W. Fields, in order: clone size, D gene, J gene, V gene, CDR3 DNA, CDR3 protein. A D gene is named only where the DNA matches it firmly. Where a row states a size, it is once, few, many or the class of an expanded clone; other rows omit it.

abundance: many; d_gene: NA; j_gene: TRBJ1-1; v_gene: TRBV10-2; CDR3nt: TGCGCCAGCACTTCATTCTTGGCAGGATGGGACATGAACACTGAAGCTTTCTTT; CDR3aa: CASTSFLAGWDMNTEAFF
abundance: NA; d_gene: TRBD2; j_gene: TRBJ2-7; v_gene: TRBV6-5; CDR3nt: TGTGCCAGCATGGGCGAGCGGGGTGTCTCCTACGAGCAGTACTTC; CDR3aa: CASMGERGVSYEQYF
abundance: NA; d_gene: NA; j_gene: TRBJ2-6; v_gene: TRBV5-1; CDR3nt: TGCGCCAGCAGCTCCCCAGATGGGGCCAACGTCCTGACTTTC; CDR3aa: CASSSPDGANVLTF
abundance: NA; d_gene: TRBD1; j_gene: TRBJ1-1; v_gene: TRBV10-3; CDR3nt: TGTGCCATCAGTGATCGAAGAGGGGGCAAAGTGAACACTGAAGCTTTCTTT; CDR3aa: CAISDRRGGKVNTEAFF
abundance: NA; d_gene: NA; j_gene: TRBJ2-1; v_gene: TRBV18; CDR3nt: TGTGCCAGCTCCCGCAGGGGCCCAGGCTCCTACAATGAGCAGTTCTTC; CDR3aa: CASSRRGPGSYNEQFF
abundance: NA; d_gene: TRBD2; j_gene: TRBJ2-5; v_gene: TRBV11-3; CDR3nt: TGTGCCAGCAGCCCTAGCGGGAGGGGGACCCAAGAGACCCAGTACTTC; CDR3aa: CASSPSGRGTQETQYF
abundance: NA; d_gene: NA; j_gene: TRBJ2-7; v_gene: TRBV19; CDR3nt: TGTGCCAGTAGTATTGGGGGCACAAGGACCTACGAGCAGTACTTC; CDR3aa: CASSIGGTRTYEQYF
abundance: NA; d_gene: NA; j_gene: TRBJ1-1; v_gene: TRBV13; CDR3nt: TGTGCCAGCAGCTTATCACAGGTGATACCAAAAGCTTTCTTT; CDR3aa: CASSLSQVIPKAFF
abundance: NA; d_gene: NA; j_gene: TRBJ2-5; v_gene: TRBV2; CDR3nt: TGTGCCAGCAGGTCGTACGGGGGACGGGAGACCCAGTACTTC; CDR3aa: CASRSYGGRETQYF
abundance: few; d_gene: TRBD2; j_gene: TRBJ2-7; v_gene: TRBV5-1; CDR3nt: TGCGCCAGCAGCCGGACTAGCGGAAGGGACGAGCAGTACTTC; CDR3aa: CASSRTSGRDEQYF
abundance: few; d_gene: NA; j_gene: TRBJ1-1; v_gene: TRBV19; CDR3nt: TGTGCCAGTAGTACGGGACAAATGAACACTGAAGCTTTCTTT; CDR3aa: CASSTGQMNTEAFF
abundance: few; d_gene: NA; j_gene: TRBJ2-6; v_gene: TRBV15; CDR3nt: TGTGCCACCAGCAAGAGGTCCTTAGGGGCCAACGTCCTGACTTTC; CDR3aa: CATSKRSLGANVLTF
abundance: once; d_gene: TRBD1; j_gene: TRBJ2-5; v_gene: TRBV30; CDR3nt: TGTGCCTGGAGCCTGGGACAGGGGCGGGCGGAGACCCAGTACTTC; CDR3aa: CAWSLGQGRAETQYF
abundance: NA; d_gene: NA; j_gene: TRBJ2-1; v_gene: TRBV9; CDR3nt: TGTGCCAGCAGCGAAGGCTCAGGCCCTCCATCCTACAATGAGCAGTTCTTC; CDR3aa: CASSEGSGPPSYNEQFF
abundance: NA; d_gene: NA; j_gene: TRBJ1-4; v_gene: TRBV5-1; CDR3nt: TGCGCCAGCAGCTTGGGAAGGGGCGTGGGTGAAAAACTGTTTTTT; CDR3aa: CASSLGRGVGEKLFF
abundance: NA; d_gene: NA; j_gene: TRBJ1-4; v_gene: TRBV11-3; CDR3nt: TGTGCCAGCAGGAGTGCAACTAATGAAAAACTGTTTTTT; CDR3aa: CASRSATNEKLFF
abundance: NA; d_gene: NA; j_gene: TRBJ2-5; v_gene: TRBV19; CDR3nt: TGTGCCAGTAGTATTTCGCAGGGTCGTAGTGAGACCCAGTACTTC; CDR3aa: CASSISQGRSETQYF